This TCR beta chain came from a study of CD8 T cells in ankylosing spondylitis. General observations from the study: A TCR beta motif of under 10 highly homologous variants seemed to mark ankylosing spondylitis blood. Past studies reported some motif variants in reactive arthritis synovial fluid and blood.

Library preparation for TCR beta used quantitative 5'-RACE with molecular barcodes. In TCRdb, the 5' RACE reads were re-called with MiXCR into one record per CDR3 protein. This table has some 840,000 distinct CDR3 sequences, about 10% appearing once. This clonotype has at least ten counts. No antigen is known for it. Sequencing was carried out using blood, either unsorted or a sorted T cell fraction (not recorded which). The sequence came from a male donor with ankylosing spondylitis.

The CDR3 sequence is CATARSRDEQYF. CDR3 in DNA: TGTGCCACCGCGCGGAGTAGGGACGAGCAGTACTTC. The chain combines TRBV10-3 with TRBJ2-7; D not certain. Per the germline V gene, CDR1 is ENHRY and CDR2 is SYGVKD. The CDR3 is made up of 12 amino acids. Trimming shortened V by 10 bases and J by 5 bases, and 15 bases separated the two germline ends.